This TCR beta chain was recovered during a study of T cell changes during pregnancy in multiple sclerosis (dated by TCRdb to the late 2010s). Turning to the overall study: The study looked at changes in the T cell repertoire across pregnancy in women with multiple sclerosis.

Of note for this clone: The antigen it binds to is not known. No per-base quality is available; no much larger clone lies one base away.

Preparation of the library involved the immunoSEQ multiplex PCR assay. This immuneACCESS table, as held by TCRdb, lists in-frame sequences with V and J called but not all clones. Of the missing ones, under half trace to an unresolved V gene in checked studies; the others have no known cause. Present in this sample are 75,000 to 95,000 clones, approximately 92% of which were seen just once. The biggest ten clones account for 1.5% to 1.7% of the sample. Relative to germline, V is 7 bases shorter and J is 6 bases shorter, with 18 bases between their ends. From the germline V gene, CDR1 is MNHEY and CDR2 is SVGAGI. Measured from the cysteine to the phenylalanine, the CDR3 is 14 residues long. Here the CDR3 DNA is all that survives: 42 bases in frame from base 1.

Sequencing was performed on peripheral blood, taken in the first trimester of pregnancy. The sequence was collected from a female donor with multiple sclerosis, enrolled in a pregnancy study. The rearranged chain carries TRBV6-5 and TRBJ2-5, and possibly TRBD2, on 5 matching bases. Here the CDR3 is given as CASIVGAGGKTQYF. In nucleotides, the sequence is TGTGCCAGCATAGTTGGCGCGGGTGGTAAGACCCAGTACTTC.